A selection of T cell receptor beta chains follows, all from one sample in a study of T cells in Graves' hyperthyroidism and ophthalmopathy. TCRdb reanalysed the multiplex PCR reads using MiXCR and keeps one entry per CDR3 protein. In the table there are fewer than 600,000 distinct CDR3 sequences, 13% to 15% of which are singletons. Sequencing was performed on blood. Receptors were obtained from a woman aged 40 to 50 with Graves' hyperthyroidism. The CDR3 runs from the conserved cysteine through the conserved F or W. The D gene is left open where the match is weak. Part of the rows lack a size; the others show once, few, many or a class for expanded clones.

d_call | clone_size | j_call | v_call | cdr3_nt | cdr3_aa
NA | many | TRBJ1-2 | TRBV30 | TGTGCCTGGAGTGAAGGGCGGTACTATGGCTACACCTTC | CAWSEGRYYGYTF
NA | many | TRBJ1-2 | TRBV18 | TGTGCCAGCTCACCAGGGATGGAGATCTATGGCTACACCTTC | CASSPGMEIYGYTF
TRBD1 | many | TRBJ2-1 | TRBV20-1 | TGCAGTGCTAGTACGGGGACAGGGAACAATGAGCAGTTCTTC | CSASTGTGNNEQFF
TRBD1 | many | TRBJ2-5 | TRBV5-5 | TGTGCCAGCGGACAGGGTTTTGGGACCCAGTACTTC | CASGQGFGTQYF
NA | few | TRBJ2-7 | TRBV30 | TGTGCCTGGAGTTTTGGTGGCCGGGGGGCCAACGAGCAGTACTTC | CAWSFGGRGANEQYF
TRBD2 | many | TRBJ2-1 | TRBV12-3/TRBV12-4 | TGTGCCAGCAGTTGGGGGACGGGAGGAAGTTACAATGAGCAGTTCTTC | CASSWGTGGSYNEQFF
NA | many | TRBJ2-7 | TRBV28 | TGTGCCAGCAGTTTGGAACAGGGCCCGAGAGAGCAGTACTTC | CASSLEQGPREQYF
NA | few | TRBJ2-5 | TRBV3-1 | TGTGCCAGCAGCCCGCATAGCAGGAGGGGAGAGACCCAGTACTTC | CASSPHSRRGETQYF
NA | many | TRBJ1-2 | TRBV11-2 | TGTGCCAGCAGCTTCCTGAAGACGCAGAACTATGGCTACACCTTC | CASSFLKTQNYGYTF
NA | NA | TRBJ1-1 | TRBV20-1 | TGCAGTGCTAAAGAAGGGTGGGAAACTGAAGCTTTCTTT | CSAKEGWETEAFF
TRBD2 | NA | TRBJ2-3 | TRBV28 | TGTGCCAGCCGGGGGGGAATCACAGATACGCAGTATTTT | CASRGGITDTQYF
NA | many | TRBJ2-2 | TRBV18 | TGTGCCAGCTCAGGCACGGAAACCGGGGAGCTGTTTTTT | CASSGTETGELFF
NA | many | TRBJ1-1 | TRBV2 | TGTGCCAGCAGGATACAGGAATTGCACACTGAAGCTTTCTTT | CASRIQELHTEAFF
NA | few | TRBJ1-1 | TRBV10-2 | TGCGCCAGCAGGCGACGGGACATGAACACTGAAGCTTTCTTT | CASRRRDMNTEAFF
NA | many | TRBJ1-1 | TRBV27 | TGTGCCAGCAGTTTAGGGATCCTACCCGGGACTGAAGCTTTCTTT | CASSLGILPGTEAFF
NA | few | TRBJ1-1 | TRBV4-1 | TGCGCCAGCAGCCAAGATAGGAGTCAGGGCCCTGAAGCTTTCTTT | CASSQDRSQGPEAFF
TRBD2 | many | TRBJ2-1 | TRBV6-1 | TGTGCCAGCCGAACCGGGACTAGCGGGACCTCACTCTTCAATGAGCAGTTCTTC | CASRTGTSGTSLFNEQFF
NA | NA | TRBJ2-5 | TRBV29-1 | TGCAGCGTTGAAGAATCTAGCACTGGGGGGACCCAGTACTTC | CSVEESSTGGTQYF
TRBD1 | many | TRBJ1-1 | TRBV28 | TGTGCCAGCAGTCCCCGTACAGGGGTTAGGAACACTGAAGCTTTCTTT | CASSPRTGVRNTEAFF
NA | many | TRBJ2-5 | TRBV2 | TGTGCCAGCAGTTCTTCCCCGGGAGTGGAGACCCAGTACTTC | CASSSSPGVETQYF
TRBD2 | NA | TRBJ2-1 | TRBV6-6 | TGTGCCAGCAGTTACTCGATAGCGGGAGGGTCCTACAATGAGCAGTTCTTC | CASSYSIAGGSYNEQFF
NA | many | TRBJ1-5 | TRBV12-3/TRBV12-4 | TGTGCCAGCAGTTTAGGGGGGCCGGGATCTCAGCCCCAGCATTTT | CASSLGGPGSQPQHF